This entry lists 12 T cell receptor beta chains sequenced from one sample in a study of cytomegalovirus exposure and HLA in healthy donors. The study ran its PCR with 60 Vbeta and 13 Jbeta primers. Only in-frame clones appear in the TCRdb table, and some are missing; sequencing was by immunoSEQ multiplex PCR. The sample has 280,000 or so clones; 85% to 90% are singletons. Sequenced input: PBMCs. The receptor set was obtained from a woman between 18 and 29 years old in good health and CMV-seronegative.

This clone has a handful of counts. This chain links TRBV18 with TRBJ1-4; D uncertain. The CDR3 has 14 residues. Germline loops: CDR1 KGHSH, CDR2 LQKENI. Deletions cut 2 bases from V and 8 bases from J, with 12 bases between. The CDR3, as DNA: TGTGCCAGCTCACCAAGGCCCAGAGGGGAAAAACTGTTTTTT. It translates to CASSPRPRGEKLFF.

This clone showed up just once. The CDR3 DNA sequence: TGCGCCAGCACCCACAGGGTCCAAAATAATTCACCCCTCCACTTT. Encoded protein: CASTHRVQNNSPLHF. J is TRBJ1-6 and V is TRBV4-1; D is perhaps TRBD1 (6 bases). CDR1 and CDR2 from the germline V gene are MGHRA and YSYEKL. V gave up 7 bases and J gave up 5 bases, with 15 bases separating them. The CDR3 is 15 residues long.

This chain joins TRBV5-4 and TRBJ2-1; 12 positions agree with TRBD2. This CDR3 has 17 amino acids. Germline V gives CDR1 SGHNT, CDR2 YYREEE (reference sequence). V lost 4 bases, J lost 3 bases, and 8 bases stayed unmatched. The CDR3 loop is CASSPGLAGPRYNEQFF. Written as DNA, the CDR3 is TGTGCCAGCAGCCCGGGACTAGCGGGCCCTCGCTACAATGAGCAGTTCTTC.

CDR3 sequence reads: CASSFLGGASYNEQFF. CDR3 DNA sequence: TGTGCCAGCAGCTTCCTGGGAGGGGCCTCCTACAATGAGCAGTTCTTC. The rearrangement links TRBV7-3 to TRBJ2-1; 7 bases match TRBD2. CDR1 SGHTA and CDR2 FQGTGA come from the germline V gene. This CDR3 has 16 amino acids. V shed 3 bases, J shed 0 bases, and the junction held 5 bases outside the gene matches.

This chain connects TRBV10-1 to TRBJ2-5; D is uncertain. Judging by the DNA end, TRBJ2-7 fits better; the J call may be wrong. Per the germline V gene, CDR1 is WNHNN and CDR2 is SYGVQD (reference sequence). The CDR3 sequence is 11 residues long. CDR3 sequence (DNA): TGCGCCAGCAGTGAGAGAGGCGAGCAGTACTTC. It yields the protein CASSERGEQYF.

The J gene is TRBJ2-2, the V gene TRBV6-4, with D possibly being TRBD2 (5 bases). The CDR3 is made up of 15 amino acids. Germline loops: CDR1 MRHNA, CDR2 SNTAGT. V was clipped by 2 bases and J by 2 bases, with 9 bases between them. The CDR3 loop reads CASSDGSSNTGELFF. The CDR3 DNA follows: TGTGCCAGCAGTGACGGGTCTAGCAACACCGGGGAGCTGTTTTTT.

The chain carries TRBV5-1 and TRBJ2-2; TRBD1 agrees at 8 bases. The V and J ends lost 4 bases and 3 bases, in that order; junction bases with no gene match: 5. This CDR3 has 15 residues. Germline lookup yields CDR1 SGHRS and CDR2 YFSETQ. The CDR3 is CASSPGQAYTGELFF. The CDR3 DNA reads TGCGCCAGCAGCCCGGGACAGGCATACACCGGGGAGCTGTTTTTT.

The chain uses TRBV28 and TRBJ2-1; 7 positions agree with TRBD2. Germline-derived CDR1 and CDR2 are MDHEN and SYDVKM. With 7 bases clipped from V and 8 bases from J, the junction kept 14 bases outside the gene matches. This CDR3 spans 15 amino acids. The CDR3 nucleotides read TGTGCCAGCACCTATCGACTAGCCCGGCCCCATGAGCAGTTCTTC. Its protein is CASTYRLARPHEQFF. The complete variable domain, with remaining parts taken from reference TRBV28 and TRBJ2-1, reads DVKVTQSSRYLVKRTGEKVFLECVQDMDHENMFWYRQDPGLGLRLIYFSYDVKMKEKGDIPEGYSVSREKKERFSLILESASTNQTSMYLCASTYRLARPHEQFFGPGTRLTVL.

This chain uses TRBV10-3 with TRBJ2-5; TRBD2 matches at 8 bases. CDR1 and CDR2 (germline): ENHRY, SYGVKD. Losses at the gene ends were 5 bases for V and 5 bases for J; bases not matched to a gene: 13. The CDR3 has 16 residues. This chain's CDR3 is CAISSTSGGVRETQYF. The DNA for the CDR3 is TGTGCCATCAGTTCTACTAGCGGAGGAGTTAGGGAGACCCAGTACTTC.

The rearrangement joins TRBV11-2 to TRBJ1-1; D is undetermined. Per germline, CDR1 SGHAT and CDR2 FQNNGV. V lost 1 base, J lost 4 bases, and 7 bases lay in between. The CDR3 contains 13 residues. CDR3 nucleotide sequence: TGTGCCAGCAGCTTAGGGCACGTCACTGAAGCTTTCTTT. It codes for CASSLGHVTEAFF.

This clone was picked up a small number of times. The chain carries TRBV6-1 and TRBJ2-2; D is undetermined. Germline V gives CDR1 MNHNS, CDR2 SASEGT. Trimming pared 10 bases from V and 3 bases from J, leaving 3 bases between. This CDR3 region has 10 residues. Written as DNA, the CDR3 is TGTGCCAACTACACCGGGGAGCTGTTTTTT. Amino acids: CANYTGELFF.

This clone was detected only once. The rearrangement uses TRBV5-4 and TRBJ1-2, with a weak D call TRBD1 (5 bases). CDR3 length: 13 amino acids. Trimming cost V 2 bases and J 4 bases, with 9 bases left between them. CDR1 SGHNT and CDR2 YYREEE come from the germline V gene (reference sequence). In nucleotides, the CDR3 is TGTGCCAGCAGCTTCGCGGGGCGCTATGGCTACACCTTC. Residues: CASSFAGRYGYTF.